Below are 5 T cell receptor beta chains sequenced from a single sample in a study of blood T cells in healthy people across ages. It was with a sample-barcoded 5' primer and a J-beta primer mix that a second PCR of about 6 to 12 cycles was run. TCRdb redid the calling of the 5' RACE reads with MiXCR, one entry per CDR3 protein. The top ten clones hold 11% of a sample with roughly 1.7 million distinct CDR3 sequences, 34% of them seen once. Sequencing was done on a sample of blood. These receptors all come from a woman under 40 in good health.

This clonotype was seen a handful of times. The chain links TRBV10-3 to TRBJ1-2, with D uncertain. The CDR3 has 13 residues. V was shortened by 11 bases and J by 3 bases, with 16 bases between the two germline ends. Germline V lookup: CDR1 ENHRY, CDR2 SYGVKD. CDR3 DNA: TGTGCCGCCCGTTCTGGGGTTGACTATGGCTACACCTTC. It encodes CAARSGVDYGYTF.

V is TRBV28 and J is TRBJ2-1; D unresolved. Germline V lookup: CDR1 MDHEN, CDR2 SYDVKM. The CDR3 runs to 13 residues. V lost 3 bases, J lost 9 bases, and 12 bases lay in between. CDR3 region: CASSLRQMGEQFF. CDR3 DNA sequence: TGTGCCAGCAGTTTGAGGCAGATGGGTGAGCAGTTCTTC.

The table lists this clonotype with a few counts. CDR3 nucleotides: TGCAGTGCAACCCGCCGAGGGGTTGAAGCTTTCTTT. This gives the protein CSATRRGVEAFF. V usage is TRBV20-1 and J usage is TRBJ1-1; TRBD1 might be the D (5 bases). Trimming shortened V by 6 bases and J by 7 bases, and 15 bases separated the two germline ends. The CDR3 runs to 12 residues. CDR1 DFQATT and CDR2 SNEGSKA come from the germline V gene (reference sequence).

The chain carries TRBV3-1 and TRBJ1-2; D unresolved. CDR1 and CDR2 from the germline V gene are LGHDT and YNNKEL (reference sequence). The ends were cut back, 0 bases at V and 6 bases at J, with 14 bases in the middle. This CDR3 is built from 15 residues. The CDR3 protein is CASSQDRGGFHGYTF. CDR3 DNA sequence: TGTGCCAGCAGCCAAGATCGAGGAGGGTTCCATGGCTACACCTTC.

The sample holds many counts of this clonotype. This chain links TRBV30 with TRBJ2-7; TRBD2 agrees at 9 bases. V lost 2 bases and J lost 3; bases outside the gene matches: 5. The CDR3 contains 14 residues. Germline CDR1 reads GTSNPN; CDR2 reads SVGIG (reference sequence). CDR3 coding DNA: TGTGCCTGGAGTACGACTAGCGGTTTCTACGAGCAGTACTTC. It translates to CAWSTTSGFYEQYF.